This entry is about one TCR beta chain. What it recognizes is unknown. Data came from immunoSEQ multiplex PCR; TCRdb stores just in-frame clones and leaves some out. The data contain 100,000 or so clones, around 83% of them singletons. This sample stems from a study of T cell responses to AZD1222 COVID-19 vaccine. Germline-derived CDR1 and CDR2 are MGHDK and SYGVNS. The length of the CDR3 is 18 residues. V shed 1 base and J 0 bases; nucleotides not matched to a gene: 6. Findings and caveats of the study: Only a handful of AZD1222 recipients were seropositive at baseline. Sampling captured repertoires only after the peak T cell response. Possibly, clonal diversity was underestimated; donors were largely white British and included more females. Dominant at 160-218 and 743-854, vaccine-associated CD4 TCRs also spanned spike.

This receptor was obtained from an adult in good health. This chain joins TRBV25-1 and TRBJ1-6, with 7 bases lining up with TRBD1. The sample consisted of peripheral blood, taken on day 0 of AZD1222 vaccination. The DNA for the CDR3 is TGTGCCAGCAGTGAATTCCCGACAGGGAGCTCCTATAATTCACCCCTCCACTTT. Translating gives CASSEFPTGSSYNSPLHF.